This TCR beta chain was profiled in a study of blood T cells in healthy people across ages. Study-level points and caveats: Relative to aged donors, long-lived donors carried more naive CD4+ cells and displayed higher diversity. Not knowing donor CMV status may have confounded expanded clonotype changes. Naive T cell percentage and TCR beta diversity correlated strongly. Reliance upon unsorted PBMCs precluded definitive naive versus antigen-experienced comparison.

The CDR3 is 14 amino acids. The V gene lost 5 bases and the J gene lost 2 bases, with 13 bases spanning the gap. Per the germline V gene, CDR1 is MNHNY and CDR2 is SVGAGI (reference sequence). In its sample, this clonotype was seen once. Antigen specificity is unknown. The use of a sample-barcoded 5' primer and a J-beta primer mix characterized a second PCR of roughly 7 to 11 cycles. Each CDR3 protein gets one entry after TCRdb re-called the 5' RACE reads with MiXCR. This table holds approximately 790,000 distinct CDR3 sequences, about 62% found once. This TCR derives from a man aged 30 to 45 in good health. Sequences were obtained from blood. The rearrangement joins TRBV6-6 to TRBJ2-7; D is undetermined. CDR3 coding DNA: TGTGCCAGCAGTACCGCCCTGGCCCCCTACGAGCAGTACTTC. Translation gives CASSTALAPYEQYF.